This entry lists 3 T cell receptor beta chains sequenced from one sample in a study of T cell repertoires in cytomegalovirus infection. TCRdb processed the reads anew with MiXCR; each CDR3 protein has one entry. Counted here are approximately 500,000 distinct CDR3 sequences, about 17% occurring once; the ten biggest clones make up 20% to 30%. Sequencing used CD8+ T cells from PBMCs. Every receptor here comes from a human donor in good health (CMV status not recorded). Some clones in this sample may be carry-over from other donors' samples.

This clonotype was observed a handful of times. V and J are TRBV12-5 and TRBJ1-3; no clear D. The CDR3 sequence is 15 residues long. CDR1 and CDR2 (germline): LGHNT, FRNRAP. Trimming took 3 bases from V and 2 from J, leaving 11 bases between them. CDR3 nucleotide sequence: TGTGCTAGTGGTTTCCACAGCGTAACTGGAAACACCATATATTTT. This gives the protein CASGFHSVTGNTIYF.

This clonotype appeared many times. The chain joins TRBV7-3 to TRBJ2-1; possible D gene TRBD2, 7 bases. V shed 5 bases and J shed 8 bases, with 22 bases lying between them. This CDR3 has 16 amino acids. Per the germline V gene, CDR1 is SGHTA and CDR2 is FQGTGA. CDR3 sequence (DNA): TGTGCCAGCAGCCCAGAAGGGGGGGTAAGATACTATGAGCAGTTCTTC. Translated, it gives CASSPEGGVRYYEQFF.

As regards this clonotype: With a much larger clone just one base away, this may be a read error. It is likely a read error, because the conserved phenylalanine at the end of the CDR3 is missing. V usage is TRBV7-9 and J usage is TRBJ2-4, with 10 bases fitting TRBD2. Trimming cost V 5 bases and J 1 base; bases outside gene matches: 20. The CDR3 totals 21 residues. Germline V gene data show CDR1 as SEHNR and CDR2 as FQNEAQ (reference sequence). The CDR3, as DNA: TGTGCCAGCAGCCCCACTCCGTTTGGACTAGCGGTTCCAGAGGCCAAAAACATTCAGTACTTA. It specifies CASSPTPFGLAVPEAKNIQYL.